The 13 T cell receptor beta chains presented below share a single source sample, sequenced in a study of cytomegalovirus exposure and HLA in healthy donors. With 60 Vbeta and 13 Jbeta primers, the PCR was carried out. Only in-frame clones appear in the TCRdb table, and some are missing; sequencing was by immunoSEQ multiplex PCR. The sample gives more than 85,000 clones, around 87% of which show up once; approximately 2% is in the top ten. Sample: PBMCs. Receptor source: a man aged 40-55 years in good health and CMV-seronegative.

The chain links TRBV5-4 to TRBJ1-2; D possibly corresponds to TRBD1 (5 bases). Germline V lookup: CDR1 SGHNT, CDR2 YYREEE (reference sequence). Trimming took 4 bases from V and 6 from J, leaving 19 bases between them. The CDR3 totals 15 residues. DNA of the CDR3: TGTGCCAGCAGCCCTGACCCTTACCCGGACAATGGCTACACCTTC. This translates into CASSPDPYPDNGYTF.

The chain recombines TRBV6-5 with TRBJ2-1, with 9 bases that match TRBD2. CDR3 size: 15 residues. Trimming cost V 2 bases and J 12 bases; bases outside gene matches: 11. Germline V CDR1 and CDR2: MNHEY, SVGAGI. The CDR3 loop is CASSYGSRGGLRQFF. The CDR3 coding sequence is TGTGCCAGCAGTTACGGGTCGCGGGGGGGCTTAAGGCAGTTCTTC.

V usage is TRBV6-6 and J usage is TRBJ2-7; weak D call: TRBD2 (6 bases). V was clipped by 10 bases and J by 6 bases, with 22 bases between them. Germline CDR1 and CDR2: MNHNY and SVGAGI (reference sequence). The CDR3 runs to 14 residues. CDR3 amino acids: CATQGAGKEGEQYF. CDR3 DNA sequence: TGTGCCACTCAAGGGGCGGGGAAGGAGGGCGAGCAGTACTTC.

V is TRBV18 and J is TRBJ1-1; possibly TRBD1 for D (5 bases). The CDR3 has 14 residues. V lost 2 bases to trimming and J lost 3 bases, with 10 bases between them. CDR1 and CDR2 from the germline V gene are KGHSH and LQKENI. CDR3 in amino acids: CASSPERGDTEAFF. As DNA, the CDR3 is TGTGCCAGCTCACCAGAAAGGGGTGACACTGAAGCTTTCTTT.

The V and J genes are TRBV6-1 and TRBJ2-2; D call uncertain. Deletions cut 6 bases from V and 5 bases from J, with 13 bases between. CDR1 is MNHNS, CDR2 SASEGT, per germline. The CDR3 is 14 residues long. The CDR3 reads CASSGNRQTGELFF. The CDR3 nucleotides are TGTGCCAGCAGCGGCAACAGACAAACCGGGGAGCTGTTTTTT.

The J gene is TRBJ2-7, the V gene TRBV6-6; unclear D gene. Trimming shortened V by 3 bases and J by 0 bases, and 9 bases separated the two germline ends. CDR3 size: 14 residues. Germline lookup yields CDR1 MNHNY and CDR2 SVGAGI (reference sequence). Written as DNA, the CDR3 is TGTGCCAGCAGTTATACATCCTCCTCCTACGAGCAGTACTTC. This codes for CASSYTSSSYEQYF.

The chain couples TRBV5-1 to TRBJ2-1; 10 bases are a match to TRBD1. CDR3 length: 14 residues. Trimming at V came to 5 bases and at J to 5 bases, leaving 4 bases not matched to a gene. Germline V gives CDR1 SGHRS, CDR2 YFSETQ. This CDR3 is CASRGDRGHNEQFF. DNA for the CDR3: TGCGCCAGCAGAGGGGACAGGGGCCACAATGAGCAGTTCTTC. The full variable domain, its missing parts supplied by reference TRBV5-1 and TRBJ2-1, is KAGVTQTPRYLIKTRGQQVTLSCSPISGHRSVSWYQQTPGQGLQFLFEYFSETQRNKGNFPGRFSGRQFSNSRSEMNVSTLELGDSALYLCASRGDRGHNEQFFGPGTRLTVL.

V and J are TRBV25-1 and TRBJ1-3, with D perhaps matching TRBD1 (5 bases). Germline V CDR1 and CDR2: MGHDK, SYGVNS. This CDR3 has 12 amino acids. V was cut by 5 bases and J by 8 bases, with 10 bases left in between. Here the CDR3 reads CASSSGVDTIYF. For the CDR3, the DNA is TGTGCCAGCAGTTCGGGGGTGGACACCATATATTTT.

The chain joins TRBV19 to TRBJ1-5, with D perhaps TRBD1 (5 bases). Per germline, CDR1 LNHDA and CDR2 SQIVND (reference sequence). Trimming took 1 base from V and 3 from J, leaving 7 bases between them. The CDR3 sequence is 14 residues long. CDR3 in amino acids: CASSIAGNNQPQHF. CDR3 sequence (DNA): TGTGCCAGTAGTATAGCAGGGAACAATCAGCCCCAGCATTTT.

The chain has TRBV2 and TRBJ2-4, with 8 bases that match TRBD2. Germline V gene sequence: CDR1 SNHLY, CDR2 FYNNEI. The CDR3 is 15 amino acids. J was trimmed by 1 base and V by 6 bases; bases with no gene match: 5. The CDR3 region has the DNA TGTGCCAGCAGAGAACTAGCGGCGGCCAAAAACATTCAGTACTTC. The encoded protein is CASRELAAAKNIQYF.

The V and J genes are TRBV11-3 and TRBJ1-1; 7 positions agree with TRBD1. The CDR3 extends over 13 amino acids. The V gene end was trimmed by 5 bases and the J gene end by 6 bases; junction bases not matched to a gene: 6. Germline CDR1 reads SGHNT; CDR2 reads YENEEA. The CDR3 DNA reads TGTGCCAGCAGCCGGACAGGAGGAGCTGAAGCTTTCTTT. The encoded protein is CASSRTGGAEAFF.

The J gene is TRBJ1-1, the V gene TRBV19, with D unclear. The CDR3 has 15 amino acids. The germline V gene encodes CDR1 LNHDA and CDR2 SQIVND (reference sequence). V dropped 6 bases and J dropped 1 base, with 15 bases sitting between them. The CDR3 here is CASSHPATGNTEAFF. The CDR3 DNA reads TGTGCCAGTAGCCACCCCGCCACCGGGAACACTGAAGCTTTCTTT.

This chain connects TRBV5-1 to TRBJ1-1; TRBD1 is a possible D gene (6 bases). This CDR3 spans 14 amino acids. Trimming removed 2 bases from V and 2 bases from J, with 10 bases in between. Germline V gene lookup returns CDR1 SGHRS and CDR2 YFSETQ. The CDR3 here is CASSFLDRNTEAFF. The DNA for the CDR3 is TGCGCCAGCAGCTTCCTGGACAGAAACACTGAAGCTTTCTTT.